The 11 T cell receptor beta chains reported below all come from one sample, sequenced in a study of kidney transplant recipient with SARS-CoV-2 infection. TCRdb analysed the reads with MiXCR anew, one entry per CDR3 protein. Altogether 200,000 to 300,000 distinct CDR3 sequences are present, 25% to 30% being singletons, with the ten largest covering nearly 7.5%. Material: a blood sample, obtained at baseline and on approximately day 120 from a kidney transplant recipient. The receptors here all came from a male patient between 25 and 39 years old who had COVID-19 and was a kidney transplant recipient. Part of the T cells may come from the graft donor.

Notes on this clonotype: A much larger clone lies one base from this, so it may be a read error. Without the conserved terminal phenylalanine or tryptophan, this CDR3 likely stems from a read error. The chain has TRBV6-1 and TRBJ2-5; D is undetermined. Trimming left V 0 bases short and J 2 bases short, with 10 bases between. Per the germline V gene, CDR1 is MNHNS and CDR2 is SASEGT. The CDR3 loop spans 15 amino acids. The CDR3 DNA is TGTGCCAGCAGTGAAGCCCTAGACCCGCAAGAGACCCAGTACTCC. Encoded protein: CASSEALDPQETQYS.

With respect to this clonotype: This may arise from a read error, as a much more abundant clone is one base away. V and J are TRBV11-2 and TRBJ2-2; D is perhaps TRBD2 (5 bases). The germline V gene has CDR1 SGHAT and CDR2 FQNNGV. This CDR3 is built from 13 residues. CDR3 nucleotides: TGTGCCGGCAGCTTCACGGGGACCGGGGAGCTGTTTTTT. Translated: CAGSFTGTGELFF. Looking up the rest from reference TRBV11-2 and TRBJ2-2 gives the full variable domain: EAGVAQSPRYKIIEKRQSVAFWCNPISGHATLYWYQQILGQGPKLLIQFQNNGVVDDSQLPKDRFSAERLKGVDSTLKIQPAKLEDSAVYLCAGSFTGTGELFFGEGSRLTVL.

V and J are TRBV6-5 and TRBJ1-2; D gene ambiguous. The germline V gene encodes CDR1 MNHEY and CDR2 SVGAGI. Trimming pared 3 bases from V and 4 bases from J, leaving 21 bases between. This CDR3 region has 17 residues. The CDR3 protein is CASSYDMECRKAYGYTF. The CDR3 DNA reads as TGTGCCAGCAGTTATGACATGGAATGTAGAAAGGCCTATGGCTACACCTTC.

Regarding this clonotype: One junction end does not reproduce the germline sequence, and a read error may be involved. V is TRBV3-1 and J is TRBJ2-2; weak D call: TRBD2 (5 bases). The germline gives CDR1 LGHDT, CDR2 YNNKEL (reference sequence). There are 18 residues in the CDR3. The CDR3 sequence is CASSIPDPISGLTGKLFF. The CDR3 DNA is TGTGCCAGCAGCATACCAGATCCCATTTCAGGCTTGACCGGGAAGCTGTTTTTT.

This clonotype showed up many times. The chain carries TRBV7-8 and TRBJ1-5; TRBD1 is a possible D gene (6 bases). V dropped 5 bases and J dropped 5 bases, with 16 bases sitting between them. CDR3 length: 15 amino acids. Germline loops: CDR1 SGHVS, CDR2 FQNEAQ. CDR3 sequence: CASSLGGDIYQPQHF. The CDR3 bases are TGTGCCAGCAGCCTGGGGGGGGACATATATCAGCCCCAGCATTTT. The full variable domain, in which reference TRBV7-8 and TRBJ1-5 provide the parts outside the CDR3, is GAGVSQSPRYKVAKRGQDVALRCDPISGHVSLFWYQQALGQGPEFLTYFQNEAQLDKSGLPSDRFFAERPEGSVSTLKIQRTQQEDSAVYLCASSLGGDIYQPQHFGDGTRLSIL.

This clonotype was recorded a few times. J is TRBJ1-1 and V is TRBV20-1; TRBD1 might be the D (5 bases). Trimming removed 0 bases from V and 4 bases from J, with 15 bases in between. Germline-derived CDR1 and CDR2 are DFQATT and SNEGSKA (reference sequence). The CDR3 is 15 amino acids. CDR3 protein: CSARDPLPGGTEAFF. In nucleotides, the CDR3 is TGCAGTGCTAGAGATCCTCTCCCTGGGGGCACTGAAGCTTTCTTT.

This clonotype was seen repeatedly, ten times or more. The chain recombines TRBV18 with TRBJ2-7, with TRBD2 as a possible D gene (5 bases). The germline V and J ends were trimmed by 3 bases and 5 bases, with 17 bases remaining between them. The CDR3 totals 15 residues. Germline loops: CDR1 KGHSH, CDR2 LQKENI. The CDR3 loop is CASSPISGSYNEQYF. The CDR3 bases are TGTGCCAGCTCACCCATAAGTGGGAGCTACAACGAGCAGTACTTC. The complete variable domain, with remaining parts taken from reference TRBV18 and TRBJ2-7, reads NAGVMQNPRHLVRRRGQEARLRCSPMKGHSHVYWYRQLPEEGLKFMVYLQKENIIDESGMPKERFSAEFPKEGPSILRIQQVVRGDSAAYFCASSPISGSYNEQYFGPGTRLTVT.

This clonotype was found a few times. This chain joins TRBV12-2 and TRBJ1-2; TRBD1 is the table's D call, not checked against the DNA. TRBV12-2 is shown as a pseudogene. This CDR3 is built from 17 residues. CDR3 nucleotides: TGTGCAAGTCGCCTGTACAGGACTCCACGAAAGACCTATGGCTACACCTTC. This encodes CASRLYRTPRKTYGYTF.

V and J are TRBV3-2 and TRBJ2-1; TRBD2, the table's D call, was not compared with the DNA. TRBV3-2 is a recognized pseudogene. This CDR3 is built from 15 residues. In DNA, the CDR3 is TGTGCCAACAGCCACTACGGGAGTTGGGGTAATGAGCAGTTCTTC. This codes for CANSHYGSWGNEQFF.

This clonotype was seen at least ten times. V gene TRBV4-2 combines with J gene TRBJ1-5; D possibly corresponds to TRBD1 (5 bases). Trimming shortened V by 1 base and J by 3 bases, and 7 bases separated the two germline ends. Germline loops: CDR1 LGHNA, CDR2 YNFKEQ. The CDR3 has 14 amino acids. In DNA, the CDR3 is TGTGCCAGCAGCCAAGCGGACACCAATCAGCCCCAGCATTTT. This translates into CASSQADTNQPQHF.

This clonotype was observed at least ten times. This chain links TRBV5-3 with TRBJ1-2, with D hard to call. TRBV5-3 is filed as an ORF, its function uncertain. Trimming removed 7 bases at V and 4 bases at J, with 23 bases between. CDR3 length: 16 amino acids. The CDR3, as DNA: TGTGCCAGACCGTGGCAAGTGGTGAGAAAGACCTATGGCTACACCTTC. It encodes CARPWQVVRKTYGYTF.